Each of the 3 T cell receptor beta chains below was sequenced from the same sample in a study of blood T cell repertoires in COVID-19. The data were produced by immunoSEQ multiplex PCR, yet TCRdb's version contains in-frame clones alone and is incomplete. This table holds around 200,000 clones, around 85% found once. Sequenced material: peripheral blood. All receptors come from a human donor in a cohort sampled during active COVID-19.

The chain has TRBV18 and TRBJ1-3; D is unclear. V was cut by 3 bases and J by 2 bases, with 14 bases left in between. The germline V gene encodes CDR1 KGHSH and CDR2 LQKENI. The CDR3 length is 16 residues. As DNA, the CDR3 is TGTGCCAGCTCACCCACGGTCGAGAGGGCTGGAAACACCATATATTTT. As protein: CASSPTVERAGNTIYF. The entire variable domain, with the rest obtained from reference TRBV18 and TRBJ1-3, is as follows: NAGVMQNPRHLVRRRGQEARLRCSPMKGHSHVYWYRQLPEEGLKFMVYLQKENIIDESGMPKERFSAEFPKEGPSILRIQQVVRGDSAAYFCASSPTVERAGNTIYFGEGSWLTVV.

The CDR3 loop reads CASSVADSGAYEQYF. The CDR3 nucleotides are TGTGCCAGCAGCGTAGCTGATAGCGGAGCCTACGAGCAGTACTTC. The chain joins TRBV9 to TRBJ2-7, with D perhaps TRBD2 (6 bases). CDR3 length: 15 residues. In germline, CDR1 is SGDLS, CDR2 YYNGEE. V lost 0 bases to trimming and J lost 2 bases, with 12 bases between them. Full variable domain (outside the CDR3, taken from reference TRBV9 and TRBJ2-7): DSGVTQTPKHLITATGQRVTLRCSPRSGDLSVYWYQQSLDQGLQFLIQYYNGEERAKGNILERFSAQQFPDLHSELNLSSLELGDSALYFCASSVADSGAYEQYFGPGTRLTVT.

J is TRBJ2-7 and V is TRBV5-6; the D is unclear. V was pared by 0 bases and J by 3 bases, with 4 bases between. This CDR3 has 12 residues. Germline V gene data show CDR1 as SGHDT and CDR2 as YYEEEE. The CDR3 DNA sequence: TGTGCCAGCAGCTTGGCCAGCTACGAGCAGTACTTC. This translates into CASSLASYEQYF.